This T cell receptor beta chain stems from a study of cytomegalovirus exposure and HLA in healthy donors. The germline V gene encodes CDR1 SGDLS and CDR2 YYNGEE. V was cut by 4 bases and J by 4 bases, with 25 bases left in between. This CDR3 has 18 amino acids. The donors formed part of the roughly 120-subject validation cohort, distinct from the roughly 630-subject first cohort. General study findings and limits: Published work reported that the classifier diagnosed cytomegalovirus status with high specificity and sensitivity. Testing in vitro showed a few CMV-associated chains specific for CMV antigens.

About this clone itself: Its antigen is undetermined.

Only in-frame clones appear in the TCRdb table, and some are missing; sequencing was by immunoSEQ multiplex PCR. Among roughly 260,000 clones listed, approximately 87% were seen once. The chain joins TRBV9 to TRBJ2-3; possibly TRBD1 for D (5 bases). The sample consisted of PBMCs. The TCR sequence derives from a man between 18 and 29 years old in good health and CMV-seronegative. The CDR3 spells CASSPRLPTERFADTQYF. CDR3 DNA sequence: TGTGCCAGCAGCCCACGACTTCCGACAGAACGCTTTGCAGATACGCAGTATTTT.